These 19 T cell receptor beta chains were all obtained from the same sample, sequenced in a study of blood T cell repertoires in COVID-19. Profiled with immunoSEQ multiplex PCR; TCRdb holds only in-frame clones, not every one. The table has 150,000 to 200,000 clones, 86% seen once. The sample comprised peripheral blood. These TCRs come from a woman aged 80 or older in a cohort sampled during active or convalescent COVID-19.

V is TRBV11-2 and J is TRBJ2-1; 10 bases are shared with TRBD2. Trimming at V came to 3 bases and at J to 8 bases, leaving 7 bases not matched to a gene. CDR3 size: 15 residues. CDR1 is SGHAT, CDR2 FQNNGV, per germline. This CDR3 reads CASSFVTSGVYEQFF. The CDR3 DNA is TGTGCCAGCAGCTTCGTAACTAGCGGGGTTTATGAGCAGTTCTTC.

The gene calls are TRBV5-4 and TRBJ1-1; 7 bases are shared with TRBD1. J lost 5 bases, V lost 6 bases, and 10 bases had no gene match. The germline V gene has CDR1 SGHNT and CDR2 YYREEE (reference sequence). The CDR3 length is 14 residues. The CDR3 DNA reads as TGTGCCAGCAAATTCACAGGGGCGAGGACTGAAGCTTTCTTT. This gives the protein CASKFTGARTEAFF.

The V gene is TRBV2, the J gene TRBJ1-6; D is unresolved. V lost 1 base and J 1 base, leaving 8 bases between the germline ends. Germline V gene sequence: CDR1 SNHLY, CDR2 FYNNEI. The CDR3 has 16 residues. The CDR3 sequence: CASSEESGSYNSPLHF. The CDR3 region has the DNA TGTGCCAGCAGTGAAGAGTCGGGATCCTATAATTCACCCCTCCACTTT. Using reference TRBV2 and TRBJ1-6 for the parts outside the CDR3, the full variable domain is EPEVTQTPSHQVTQMGQEVILRCVPISNHLYFYWYRQILGQKVEFLVSFYNNEISEKSEIFDDQFSVERPDGSNFTLKIRSTKLEDSAMYFCASSEESGSYNSPLHFGNGTRLTVT.

The chain combines TRBV11-2 with TRBJ1-5; 8 bases are a match to TRBD1. CDR1 and CDR2 from the germline V gene are SGHAT and FQNNGV. This CDR3 is built from 16 residues. V was pared by 4 bases and J by 1 base, with 6 bases of the junction left unmatched. The CDR3 DNA reads as TGTGCCAGCAGCTCATTACAGGGGGGAAGCAATCAGCCCCAGCATTTT. Protein sequence: CASSSLQGGSNQPQHF.

V usage is TRBV28 and J usage is TRBJ1-2; the D gene is possibly TRBD1 (5 bases). CDR1 is MDHEN, CDR2 SYDVKM, per germline. The V end lost 10 bases, the J end lost 4 bases, and 22 bases lay between the germline ends. This CDR3 spans 15 amino acids. The DNA of the CDR3 is TGTGCCACGTCCCGGGCGGGGGGAAGAGCCTATGGCTACACCTTC. Its translation is CATSRAGGRAYGYTF.

J is TRBJ1-2 and V is TRBV10-2, with D perhaps matching TRBD1 (5 bases). Trimming stripped 10 bases from V and 8 bases from J, with 17 bases between. Germline V gene sequence: CDR1 WSHSY, CDR2 SAAADI. This CDR3 has 12 amino acids. The CDR3 loop reads CATHGTVGGYTF. CDR3 coding DNA: TGCGCCACCCACGGGACTGTTGGCGGCTACACCTTC.

This chain joins TRBV6-4 and TRBJ2-3; possible D gene TRBD2, 7 bases. CDR1 and CDR2 from the germline V gene are MRHNA and SNTAGT. This CDR3 is built from 15 residues. V shed 3 bases and J shed 5 bases, with 15 bases lying between them. The CDR3 sequence is CASSERGGGRDTQYF. The CDR3 nucleotides read TGTGCCAGCAGTGAACGGGGAGGGGGAAGAGATACGCAGTATTTT.

The chain uses TRBV12-3 or TRBV12-4 and TRBJ1-2, with a possible D match to TRBD1 (6 bases). V was shortened by 4 bases and J by 4 bases, with 10 bases between the two germline ends. The CDR3 runs 13 residues. CDR3 in DNA: TGTGCCAGCAGTTCTAGGGGGAGCTATGGCTACACCTTC. Protein: CASSSRGSYGYTF.

CDR3 region: CASSSGLAGPQDTQYF. CDR3 nucleotides: TGTGCCAGCAGCTCTGGACTAGCGGGGCCGCAGGATACGCAGTATTTT. The V and J genes are TRBV7-2 and TRBJ2-3, with 12 bases matching TRBD2. Germline V gene sequence: CDR1 SGHTA, CDR2 FQGNSA. This CDR3 is 16 amino acids long. The V and J ends lost 4 bases and 6 bases, in that order; junction bases with no gene match: 8.

There are a few counts of this clone. V gene TRBV5-1 combines with J gene TRBJ1-4, with 7 bases lining up with TRBD1. Trimming removed 3 bases from V and 0 bases from J; junction bases left unmatched: 5. The CDR3 contains 16 residues. CDR1 SGHRS and CDR2 YFSETQ come from the germline V gene. CDR3 nucleotides: TGCGCCAGCAGCTGGGACAGCAGGACAACTAATGAAAAACTGTTTTTT. Translation: CASSWDSRTTNEKLFF.

The V and J genes are TRBV2 and TRBJ2-2, with a tentative D call TRBD2 (6 bases). Trimming left V 6 bases short and J 4 bases short, with 12 bases between. The CDR3 runs 14 residues. Germline V gene sequence: CDR1 SNHLY, CDR2 FYNNEI. For the CDR3, the DNA is TGTGCCAGCAGCGTCCTGGGAGGCACCGGGGAGCTGTTTTTT. Amino acids: CASSVLGGTGELFF.

The genes are TRBV3-1 (or the pseudogene TRBV3-2) and TRBJ1-2; 7 bases map to TRBD1. Per the germline V gene, CDR1 is LGHDT and CDR2 is YNNKEL (reference sequence). This CDR3 has 14 amino acids. The V and J ends lost 1 base and 8 bases, in that order; junction bases with no gene match: 7. CDR3 protein: CASSQAGTGEGYTF. CDR3 DNA sequence: TGTGCCAGCAGCCAAGCCGGCACAGGGGAGGGCTACACCTTC.

V usage is TRBV10-1 and J usage is TRBJ2-1; perhaps TRBD2 as D (6 bases). This CDR3 has 15 residues. The V gene lost 2 bases and the J gene lost 0 bases, with 8 bases spanning the gap. Germline V CDR1 and CDR2: WNHNN, SYGVQD (reference sequence). CDR3 bases: TGCGCCAGCAGTGAGCGGGGGAGCTCCTACAATGAGCAGTTCTTC. This codes for CASSERGSSYNEQFF.

This chain connects TRBV9 to TRBJ2-3; the match to TRBD2 covers 8 bases. V shed 4 bases, J shed 3 bases, and the junction held 10 bases outside the gene matches. Germline lookup yields CDR1 SGDLS and CDR2 YYNGEE. CDR3 length equals 16 residues. DNA of the CDR3: TGTGCCAGCAGCTCCCGGGGGGGGGCAAGTACAGATACGCAGTATTTT. Protein: CASSSRGGASTDTQYF.

The rearrangement joins TRBV12-3 or TRBV12-4 to TRBJ1-6; 7 nucleotides align to TRBD1. This CDR3 spans 13 amino acids. V dropped 2 bases and J dropped 8; count of bases not matched to a gene: 0. CDR3 nucleotides: TGTGCCAGCAGTTTAACAGGGGATTCACCCCTCCACTTT. This sequence encodes CASSLTGDSPLHF.

This sequence joins TRBV7-2 and TRBJ1-1; TRBD1 is a possible D gene (6 bases). V was clipped by 6 bases and J by 1 base, with 12 bases between them. Germline values: CDR1 SGHTA, CDR2 FQGNSA. CDR3 length: 14 residues. The CDR3: CASSFDRKNTEAFF. The CDR3 coding sequence is TGTGCCAGCAGTTTTGACAGGAAGAACACTGAAGCTTTCTTT.

The chain is built from TRBV19 and TRBJ2-1, with D possibly being TRBD2 (6 bases). Germline CDR1 and CDR2: LNHDA and SQIVND (reference sequence). This CDR3 spans 15 amino acids. The germline V and J ends were trimmed by 7 bases and 6 bases, with 19 bases remaining between them. For the CDR3, the DNA is TGTGCCAGTACGGTTACGGGAGACTCTGGCAATGAGCAGTTCTTC. It encodes CASTVTGDSGNEQFF.

The chain links TRBV29-1 to TRBJ2-3, with 11 bases matching TRBD1. Germline loops: CDR1 SQVTM, CDR2 ANQGSEA. The ends lost 7 bases at V and 5 bases at J; junction bases unmatched: 8. The CDR3 is made up of 14 amino acids. The CDR3 here is CSAQRGTGGDTQYF. The CDR3 bases are TGCAGCGCCCAGAGGGGGACAGGGGGAGATACGCAGTATTTT.

This chain connects TRBV18 to TRBJ2-7; tentative D call: TRBD1 (6 bases). Germline V gene lookup returns CDR1 KGHSH and CDR2 LQKENI. This CDR3 region has 14 residues. V was trimmed by 2 bases and J by 2 bases, leaving 10 bases between them. The CDR3: CASSPARGTYEQYF. Here the CDR3 DNA reads TGTGCCAGCTCACCAGCTAGGGGGACCTACGAGCAGTACTTC.